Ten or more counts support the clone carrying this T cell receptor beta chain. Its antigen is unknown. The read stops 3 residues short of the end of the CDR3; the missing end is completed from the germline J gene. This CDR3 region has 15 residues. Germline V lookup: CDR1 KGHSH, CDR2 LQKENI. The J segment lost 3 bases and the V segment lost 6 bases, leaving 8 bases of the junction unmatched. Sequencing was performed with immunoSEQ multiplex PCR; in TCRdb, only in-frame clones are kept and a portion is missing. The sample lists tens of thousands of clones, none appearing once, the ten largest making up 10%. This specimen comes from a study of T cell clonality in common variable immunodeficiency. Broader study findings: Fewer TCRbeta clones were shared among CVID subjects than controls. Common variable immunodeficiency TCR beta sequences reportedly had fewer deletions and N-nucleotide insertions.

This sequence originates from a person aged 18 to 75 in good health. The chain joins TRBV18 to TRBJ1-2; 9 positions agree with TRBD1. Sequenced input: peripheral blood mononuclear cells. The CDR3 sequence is CASSPGWTGDYGYTF. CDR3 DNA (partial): TGTGCCAGCTCGCCGGGGTGGACAGGGGACTATGGC.